The rows below give T cell receptor beta chains drawn from one sample of a study of blood T cells in healthy people across ages. MiXCR was run by TCRdb on the 5' RACE reads, yielding one entry per CDR3 protein. Of around 710,000 distinct CDR3 sequences detected, roughly two fifths appear once; the ten largest clones hold 20% to 25%. The specimen was blood. The receptors were gathered from a woman aged 55-69 years in good health. Both conserved end residues are part of each CDR3. Each record gives: V gene, D gene, clone size, J gene, CDR3 DNA, CDR3 protein. D genes are given only for firm matches. Part of the rows lack a size; the others show once, few, many or a class for expanded clones.

v_call: TRBV7-6; d_call: TRBD2; clone_size: NA; j_call: TRBJ2-3; cdr3_nt: TGTGCCAGCAGCTTTCAGACTAGCGGGGGAACGGATACGCAGTATTTT; cdr3_aa: CASSFQTSGGTDTQYF
v_call: TRBV3-1; d_call: TRBD1; clone_size: NA; j_call: TRBJ1-6; cdr3_nt: TGTGCCAGCAGCCCCCGGGACAGGGATAATTCACCCCTCCACTTT; cdr3_aa: CASSPRDRDNSPLHF
v_call: TRBV11-3; d_call: TRBD1; clone_size: NA; j_call: TRBJ2-1; cdr3_nt: TGTGCCAGCAGCTCCGGGACAGGGGGAAGGGATGAGCAGTTCTTC; cdr3_aa: CASSSGTGGRDEQFF
v_call: TRBV9; d_call: NA; clone_size: NA; j_call: TRBJ2-7; cdr3_nt: TGTGCCAGCAGCGGAGGGGGGCTAGCTACCTTCGAGCAGTACTTC; cdr3_aa: CASSGGGLATFEQYF
v_call: TRBV27; d_call: TRBD2; clone_size: NA; j_call: TRBJ2-7; cdr3_nt: TGTGCCAGCAGTCTGACTAGCAGGTACGAGCAGTACTTC; cdr3_aa: CASSLTSRYEQYF
v_call: TRBV6-2/TRBV6-3; d_call: NA; clone_size: NA; j_call: TRBJ2-7; cdr3_nt: TGTGCCAGCAGGCGGACAGCAAGCGCCTACGAGCAGTACTTC; cdr3_aa: CASRRTASAYEQYF
v_call: TRBV29-1; d_call: TRBD1; clone_size: NA; j_call: TRBJ1-2; cdr3_nt: TGCAGCGTTGAAGAGGGCAGGGGGCGGGCTAACTATGGCTACACCTTC; cdr3_aa: CSVEEGRGRANYGYTF
v_call: TRBV6-2/TRBV6-3; d_call: NA; clone_size: few; j_call: TRBJ1-2; cdr3_nt: TGTGCCAGCACCGACCGGGCATTGAACTATGGCTACACCTTC; cdr3_aa: CASTDRALNYGYTF
v_call: TRBV5-5; d_call: NA; clone_size: NA; j_call: TRBJ1-2; cdr3_nt: TGTGCCAGCAGCGTTACGGACTTGGTGGGCTACACCTTC; cdr3_aa: CASSVTDLVGYTF
v_call: TRBV5-1; d_call: TRBD1; clone_size: few; j_call: TRBJ2-7; cdr3_nt: TGCGCCAGCAGCGCGGGACAGGGGGGCCACGAGCAGTACTTC; cdr3_aa: CASSAGQGGHEQYF
v_call: TRBV7-9; d_call: NA; clone_size: NA; j_call: TRBJ2-4; cdr3_nt: TGTGCCAGCAGCCCAGGGGGGCTGGATAACATTCAGTACTTC; cdr3_aa: CASSPGGLDNIQYF
v_call: TRBV28; d_call: NA; clone_size: few; j_call: TRBJ2-3; cdr3_nt: TGTGCCAGCAATCGGTATGGTAACTGGGGTAGCACAGATACGCAGTATTTT; cdr3_aa: CASNRYGNWGSTDTQYF
v_call: TRBV12-3/TRBV12-4; d_call: TRBD1; clone_size: few; j_call: TRBJ1-1; cdr3_nt: TGTGCCAGCAGTGGGCCGGGACAGGGGCTCGCGGCTTTCTTT; cdr3_aa: CASSGPGQGLAAFF
v_call: TRBV2; d_call: NA; clone_size: NA; j_call: TRBJ2-7; cdr3_nt: TGTGCCAGCAGCGTTGGCCAGGGTTTCACCTACGAGCAGTACTTC; cdr3_aa: CASSVGQGFTYEQYF
v_call: TRBV5-1; d_call: TRBD1; clone_size: NA; j_call: TRBJ2-6; cdr3_nt: TGCGCCAGCAGCTTGACAGGGGGCGGCTCTGGGGCCAACGTCCTGACTTTC; cdr3_aa: CASSLTGGGSGANVLTF
v_call: TRBV6-2/TRBV6-3; d_call: NA; clone_size: many; j_call: TRBJ1-2; cdr3_nt: TGTGCCAGCAGAACGGCTTCAAGGAATGGCTACACCTTC; cdr3_aa: CASRTASRNGYTF
v_call: TRBV11-2; d_call: NA; clone_size: many; j_call: TRBJ1-2; cdr3_nt: TGTGCCAGCAGCTTGGAAGGGTTTGGCTACACCTTC; cdr3_aa: CASSLEGFGYTF
v_call: TRBV5-4; d_call: NA; clone_size: NA; j_call: TRBJ2-2; cdr3_nt: TGTGCCAGCAGCCGGGGCCACCCGGGGAAGTACACCGGGGAGCTGTTTTTT; cdr3_aa: CASSRGHPGKYTGELFF
v_call: TRBV6-2/TRBV6-3; d_call: NA; clone_size: NA; j_call: TRBJ1-1; cdr3_nt: TGTGCCAGCACCTCGCCGGGCACTGAAGCTTTCTTT; cdr3_aa: CASTSPGTEAFF
v_call: TRBV21-1; d_call: NA; clone_size: NA; j_call: TRBJ2-7; cdr3_nt: TGTGCCAGCAGCAAAGGAGGGGACAGGGAGACCTACGAGCAGTACTTC; cdr3_aa: CASSKGGDRETYEQYF
v_call: TRBV7-2; d_call: TRBD2; clone_size: few; j_call: TRBJ2-3; cdr3_nt: TGTGCCAGCAGCCCAACTAGCGGGAGGGCGGGTTTCACAGATACGCAGTATTTT; cdr3_aa: CASSPTSGRAGFTDTQYF
v_call: TRBV20-1; d_call: TRBD1; clone_size: NA; j_call: TRBJ2-1; cdr3_nt: TGCAGTGCTAGTTCGGGACAGGGATTATACAATGAGCAGTTCTTC; cdr3_aa: CSASSGQGLYNEQFF
v_call: TRBV12-3/TRBV12-4; d_call: TRBD2; clone_size: few; j_call: TRBJ2-3; cdr3_nt: TGTGCCAGCAGTTTAGGGCGGGAGGGCCTGGATACGCAGTATTTT; cdr3_aa: CASSLGREGLDTQYF
v_call: TRBV29-1; d_call: NA; clone_size: NA; j_call: TRBJ1-2; cdr3_nt: TGCAGCGTTATTCCCAGAGGCGACTATGGCTACACCTTC; cdr3_aa: CSVIPRGDYGYTF
v_call: TRBV4-2; d_call: TRBD2; clone_size: NA; j_call: TRBJ2-5; cdr3_nt: TGTGCCAGCAGCCAAAGCGGGGGGAACCAAGAGACCCAGTACTTC; cdr3_aa: CASSQSGGNQETQYF
v_call: TRBV7-9; d_call: TRBD1; clone_size: NA; j_call: TRBJ1-1; cdr3_nt: TGTGCCAGCAGCTTACACGGACAGGGGGCGATGAACACTGAAGCTTTCTTT; cdr3_aa: CASSLHGQGAMNTEAFF
v_call: TRBV4-2; d_call: TRBD1; clone_size: few; j_call: TRBJ1-6; cdr3_nt: TGTGCCAGCAGCCAGGCTACAGGGGCCGAAAGCTCCTATAATTCACCCCTCCACTTT; cdr3_aa: CASSQATGAESSYNSPLHF
v_call: TRBV20-1; d_call: TRBD2; clone_size: NA; j_call: TRBJ2-1; cdr3_nt: TGCAGTGCTAGAGTGCCACTAGCGGGAATTGGTAATGAGCAGTTCTTC; cdr3_aa: CSARVPLAGIGNEQFF
v_call: TRBV12-3/TRBV12-4; d_call: TRBD2; clone_size: few; j_call: TRBJ2-3; cdr3_nt: TGTGCCAGCACCTACTCCTGGAACGGGGGGAGCACAGATACGCAGTATTTT; cdr3_aa: CASTYSWNGGSTDTQYF
v_call: TRBV14; d_call: NA; clone_size: NA; j_call: TRBJ1-2; cdr3_nt: TGTGCCAGCAGCCAAGGACGGGCCTATGGCTACACCTTC; cdr3_aa: CASSQGRAYGYTF
v_call: TRBV20-1; d_call: NA; clone_size: NA; j_call: TRBJ1-2; cdr3_nt: TGCAGTGCTAGAGATCTCTCCGGGACCCCTAACTATGGCTACACCTTC; cdr3_aa: CSARDLSGTPNYGYTF
v_call: TRBV7-9; d_call: NA; clone_size: once; j_call: TRBJ2-3; cdr3_nt: TGTGCCAGCAGCTACCGAGGGGGAGGAGGAGATACGCAGTATTTT; cdr3_aa: CASSYRGGGGDTQYF
v_call: TRBV12-3/TRBV12-4; d_call: TRBD2; clone_size: NA; j_call: TRBJ2-4; cdr3_nt: TGTGCCAGCTCGAAACTAGCGGGAGTAAACATTCAGTACTTC; cdr3_aa: CASSKLAGVNIQYF
v_call: TRBV29-1; d_call: NA; clone_size: NA; j_call: TRBJ2-1; cdr3_nt: TGCAGCGTTGGGCAGGGAGGTAGGAATGAGCAGTTCTTC; cdr3_aa: CSVGQGGRNEQFF
v_call: TRBV6-5; d_call: NA; clone_size: few; j_call: TRBJ2-1; cdr3_nt: TGTGCCAGCAGTTACAAGGCCGGGGGAACTGAGCAGTTCTTC; cdr3_aa: CASSYKAGGTEQFF
v_call: TRBV28; d_call: NA; clone_size: NA; j_call: TRBJ1-2; cdr3_nt: TGTGCCAGCAGTACCGGACAGCTCTATGGCTACACCTTC; cdr3_aa: CASSTGQLYGYTF
v_call: TRBV4-3; d_call: NA; clone_size: NA; j_call: TRBJ2-3; cdr3_nt: TGCGCCAGCAGCCAAGAGGCAAGGGGCCACACAGATACGCAGTATTTT; cdr3_aa: CASSQEARGHTDTQYF
v_call: TRBV20-1; d_call: TRBD1; clone_size: NA; j_call: TRBJ1-4; cdr3_nt: TGCAGTGCCGCGGGACAGGGAGGTGAAAAACTGTTTTTT; cdr3_aa: CSAAGQGGEKLFF
v_call: TRBV6-6; d_call: NA; clone_size: NA; j_call: TRBJ2-2; cdr3_nt: TGTGCCAGCAGTTACTTGACCGGGGAGCTGTTTTTT; cdr3_aa: CASSYLTGELFF
v_call: TRBV21-1; d_call: NA; clone_size: NA; j_call: TRBJ2-1; cdr3_nt: TGTGCCAGCAGCACGGGGGCTCTATGGGAGCAGTTCTTC; cdr3_aa: CASSTGALWEQFF
v_call: TRBV6-5; d_call: NA; clone_size: NA; j_call: TRBJ1-5; cdr3_nt: TGTGCCAGCAGTTCCGACCGAGAGCCCCAGCATTTT; cdr3_aa: CASSSDREPQHF
v_call: TRBV6-2/TRBV6-3; d_call: TRBD2; clone_size: NA; j_call: TRBJ2-7; cdr3_nt: TGTGCCAGCAGTTACCCCGGGCTAGCGGGGCGTCCCAGCGGGGACGAGCAGTACTTC; cdr3_aa: CASSYPGLAGRPSGDEQYF
v_call: TRBV11-2; d_call: NA; clone_size: few; j_call: TRBJ1-2; cdr3_nt: TGTGCCAGCAGCGGGGACGCGAGGCGCGGCTACACCTTC; cdr3_aa: CASSGDARRGYTF
v_call: TRBV20-1; d_call: NA; clone_size: NA; j_call: TRBJ2-4; cdr3_nt: TGCAGTGCTATCAGCGGACCACTAGCCAAAAACATTCAGTACTTC; cdr3_aa: CSAISGPLAKNIQYF